One sample yielded the 20 T cell receptor beta chains listed below, sequenced in a study of T cell changes during pregnancy in multiple sclerosis. Sequencing was performed with immunoSEQ multiplex PCR; in TCRdb, only in-frame clones are kept and a portion is missing. The sample lists under 65,000 clones, around 90% seen once, with approximately 1.1% in the top ten. The sample was peripheral blood, taken after pregnancy. The origin of the receptors is a female donor in good health, enrolled as a control in a pregnancy study.

This chain joins TRBV7-2 and TRBJ2-3; D is unresolved. Trimming removed 1 base from V and 1 base from J, with 12 bases in between. The length of the CDR3 is 16 residues. The germline gives CDR1 SGHTA, CDR2 FQGNSA. The chain's CDR3 is CASSLEWSLGTDTQYF. The CDR3 DNA reads TGTGCCAGCAGCTTAGAATGGTCTCTAGGCACAGATACGCAGTATTTT.

The J gene is TRBJ1-5, the V gene TRBV19, with D possibly being TRBD1 (6 bases). Trimming left V 4 bases short and J 0 bases short, with 16 bases between. The CDR3 totals 17 residues. Germline CDR1 LNHDA, CDR2 SQIVND (reference sequence). The CDR3 reads CASSTPDSSYSNQPQHF. The CDR3 coding sequence is TGTGCCAGTAGTACCCCGGACAGCAGTTATAGCAATCAGCCCCAGCATTTT.

This chain joins TRBV6-1 and TRBJ2-3; a possible D gene is TRBD2 (5 bases). The CDR3 spans 13 residues. Per germline, CDR1 MNHNS and CDR2 SASEGT. Trimming removed 5 bases from V and 5 bases from J, with 11 bases in between. The CDR3 loop is CASSWALGDTQYF. In DNA, the CDR3 is TGTGCCAGCAGTTGGGCACTAGGAGATACGCAGTATTTT.

The gene calls are TRBV6-4 and TRBJ2-3; TRBD2 matches at 13 bases. This CDR3 is 16 amino acids long. Losses at the gene ends were 5 bases for V and 6 bases for J; bases not matched to a gene: 8. The germline V gene has CDR1 MRHNA and CDR2 SNTAGT. The CDR3 protein is CASSHLGTSGADTQYF. The CDR3 bases are TGTGCCAGCAGTCATCTCGGGACTAGCGGGGCGGATACGCAGTATTTT.

This chain connects TRBV6-6 to TRBJ2-1; 8 positions match TRBD2. Per germline, CDR1 MNHNY and CDR2 SVGAGI (reference sequence). The CDR3 has 15 amino acids. The junction had 6 bases not matched to a gene; V was cut back by 2 bases and J by 6 bases. The CDR3 sequence: CASSYTLGTSNEQFF. The DNA of the CDR3 is TGTGCCAGCAGTTACACCCTCGGGACTAGCAATGAGCAGTTCTTC.

V and J are TRBV19 and TRBJ1-2; possible D gene TRBD1, 5 bases. Trimming pared 8 bases from V and 4 bases from J, leaving 20 bases between. This CDR3 spans 15 amino acids. Germline CDR1 LNHDA, CDR2 SQIVND (reference sequence). The CDR3 sequence is CASLVTAGNFYGYTF. The CDR3 bases are TGTGCCAGTCTTGTCACGGCAGGGAATTTCTATGGCTACACCTTC. Filled out from reference TRBV19 and TRBJ1-2, the complete variable domain reads DGGITQSPKYLFRKEGQNVTLSCEQNLNHDAMYWYRQDPGQGLRLIYYSQIVNDFQKGDIAEGYSVSREKKESFPLTVTSAQKNPTAFYLCASLVTAGNFYGYTFGSGTRLTVV.

The rearrangement links TRBV10-1 to TRBJ1-1; TRBD1 might be the D (5 bases). Deletions cut 4 bases from V and 4 bases from J, with 10 bases between. This CDR3 comprises 13 residues. Per germline, CDR1 WNHNN and CDR2 SYGVQD (reference sequence). The CDR3 DNA follows: TGCGCCAGCAGTGTAGGAGGGACCACTGAAGCTTTCTTT. It specifies CASSVGGTTEAFF.

The chain combines TRBV6-5 with TRBJ2-1; 9 nucleotides line up with TRBD1. The J segment lost 2 bases and the V segment lost 5 bases, leaving 4 bases of the junction unmatched. This CDR3 is built from 15 residues. The germline gives CDR1 MNHEY, CDR2 SVGAGI. This chain's CDR3 is CASSATGGTYNEQFF. CDR3 coding DNA: TGTGCCAGCAGTGCGACAGGGGGGACCTACAATGAGCAGTTCTTC.

V is TRBV5-1 and J is TRBJ1-4, with D perhaps TRBD1 (5 bases). The germline CDR1 and CDR2 sequences are SGHRS and YFSETQ. CDR3 size: 18 residues. V shed 2 bases and J shed 3 bases, with 20 bases lying between them. The CDR3 is CASSFEVGRGDANEKLFF. CDR3 bases: TGCGCCAGCAGCTTTGAGGTCGGAAGGGGCGACGCTAATGAAAAACTGTTTTTT.

Written as DNA, the CDR3 is TGTGCCAGCCACCGGACTAGCGGGGCCACAGATACGCAGTATTTT. As protein: CASHRTSGATDTQYF. This sequence joins TRBV6-1 and TRBJ2-3, with TRBD2 matching 12 bases. V lost 8 bases and J lost 2; bases outside the gene matches: 5. Germline V gene data show CDR1 as MNHNS and CDR2 as SASEGT. CDR3 length equals 15 residues.

This sequence joins TRBV28 and TRBJ2-7; tentatively, D is TRBD1 (5 bases). Between the trimmed V and J ends, which lost 6 bases and 9 bases, there was a span of 12 bases. Per germline, CDR1 MDHEN and CDR2 SYDVKM. The CDR3 is 11 amino acids. The CDR3 loop is CASSWQGGQYF. The CDR3 DNA reads TGTGCCAGCAGCTGGCAGGGCGGGCAGTACTTC.

There are a few counts of this clone. The CDR3 loop reads CASSESGRGGSPLHF. CDR3 DNA: TGTGCCAGCAGTGAATCGGGTAGGGGCGGCTCACCCCTCCACTTT. This rearrangement joins TRBV25-1 to TRBJ1-6, with a weak D call TRBD1 (5 bases). Germline-derived CDR1 and CDR2 are MGHDK and SYGVNS. This CDR3 contains 15 residues. V was pared by 1 base and J by 10 bases, with 14 bases between.

V gene TRBV15 combines with J gene TRBJ1-2, with D unresolved. Deletions cut 5 bases from V and 2 bases from J, with 21 bases between. This CDR3 comprises 17 residues. Germline V lookup: CDR1 LNHNV, CDR2 YYDKDF (reference sequence). CDR3 residues: CATSGPSFGIRNYGYTF. The CDR3 nucleotides are TGTGCCACCAGCGGGCCCTCGTTTGGCATCAGAAACTATGGCTACACCTTC.

The V call is TRBV7-9, the J call TRBJ1-2; D is uncertain. Germline CDR1 and CDR2: SEHNR and FQNEAQ (reference sequence). Trimming cost V 5 bases and J 8 bases, with 18 bases left between them. CDR3 size: 14 residues. CDR3 DNA sequence: TGTGCCAGCAGCCCAGGAATCGACGGTTTGGGCTACACCTTC. It codes for CASSPGIDGLGYTF.

V is TRBV7-2 and J is TRBJ1-2; 7 bases are a match to TRBD1. V trimming: 1 base; J trimming: 2 bases; junction bases outside the gene matches: 10. Per the germline V gene, CDR1 is SGHTA and CDR2 is FQGNSA. CDR3 length: 17 amino acids. Here the CDR3 reads CASSLGDSLILNYGYTF. CDR3 DNA: TGTGCCAGCAGCTTAGGGGACAGCTTAATATTGAACTATGGCTACACCTTC.

V and J are TRBV7-6 and TRBJ2-7, with 7 nucleotides matching TRBD1. With V trimmed by 5 bases and J by 2 bases, 9 bases remained unmatched. The CDR3 covers 15 residues. Germline V gene lookup returns CDR1 SGHVS and CDR2 FNYEAQ. The CDR3 DNA sequence: TGTGCCAGCAGCCAACTTAGGGGGCCGCCCTACGAGCAGTACTTC. It translates to CASSQLRGPPYEQYF. Combining the CDR3 with reference TRBV7-6 and TRBJ2-7 gives the whole variable domain GAGVSQSPRYKVTKRGQDVALRCDPISGHVSLYWYRQALGQGPEFLTYFNYEAQQDKSGLPNDRFSAERPEGSISTLTIQRTEQRDSAMYRCASSQLRGPPYEQYFGPGTRLTVT.

The chain combines TRBV29-1 with TRBJ1-2; no reliable D call. Germline V lookup: CDR1 SQVTM, CDR2 ANQGSEA. CDR3 length equals 14 residues. Between the trimmed V and J ends, which lost 0 bases and 3 bases, there was a span of 11 bases. For the CDR3, the DNA is TGCAGCGTTGAAGATAGAAACAGAGACTATGGCTACACCTTC. Amino acid sequence: CSVEDRNRDYGYTF.

The rearrangement uses TRBV7-2 and TRBJ2-1; D may be TRBD2 (6 bases). Germline V CDR1 and CDR2: SGHTA, FQGNSA. V shed 5 bases and J shed 0 bases, with 14 bases lying between them. This CDR3 region has 16 residues. The CDR3 sequence is CASSTHGGSSYNEQFF. Here the CDR3 DNA reads TGTGCCAGCAGCACCCACGGGGGAAGCTCCTACAATGAGCAGTTCTTC.

The chain has TRBV4-3 and TRBJ2-3; tentatively, D is TRBD2 (6 bases). Germline-derived CDR1 and CDR2 are LGHNA and YSLEER. V was shortened by 0 bases and J by 4 bases, with 14 bases between the two germline ends. This CDR3 has 16 residues. CDR3 nucleotide sequence: TGCGCCAGCAGCCAAGATCTACTAGCTGTAGCAGATACGCAGTATTTT. It translates to CASSQDLLAVADTQYF.

The J gene is TRBJ1-1, the V gene TRBV7-2, with TRBD1 matching 7 bases. Germline CDR1 reads SGHTA; CDR2 reads FQGNSA. This CDR3 is 13 amino acids long. The V gene end was trimmed by 3 bases and the J gene end by 10 bases; junction bases not matched to a gene: 8. This CDR3 is CASSFPQGRRAFF. CDR3 DNA sequence: TGTGCCAGCAGCTTTCCACAGGGGAGGCGAGCTTTCTTT.